This section outlines one T cell receptor (beta chain) sequence together with its context. As yet, its antigen is unknown. These data originate in a study of T cell responses to AZD1222 COVID-19 vaccine. Study-wide findings and caveats: At study baseline, merely more than 5 AZD1222 recipients were seropositive. Increases in Spike-specific TCR breadth and depth were seen after two AZD1222 doses. Clonal diversity may have been underestimated, and the donors were mostly white British, with more females than males.

Timing groups of about 4 and about 12 weeks for second doses were pooled. With 6 bases clipped from V and 4 bases from J, the junction kept 11 bases outside the gene matches. The germline gives CDR1 MNHEY, CDR2 SMNVEV (reference sequence). This CDR3 comprises 16 residues. Produced via immunoSEQ multiplex PCR; TCRdb's table is partial and in-frame only. The repertoire includes around 99,000 clones, approximately 90% of them detected once, and 5% to 8% sits in the top ten. Sequences were derived from peripheral blood, sampled 28 days after the second AZD1222 dose. This chain links TRBV27 with TRBJ1-2, with 10 bases lining up with TRBD1. The TCR originated in an adult who received the AZD1222 COVID-19 vaccine. The CDR3 DNA reads TGTGCCAGCAGCCCAGGGACAGGGGCTTCGTTCTATGGCTACACCTTC. Translated: CASSPGTGASFYGYTF.